This record looks at one T cell receptor beta chain sequence and its context. Antigen specificity is unknown. Between the trimmed V and J ends, which lost 5 bases and 6 bases, there was a span of 11 bases. CDR3 length: 13 amino acids. Germline assignment: CDR1 SGHRS and CDR2 YFSETQ. The sample originates from a study of T cell responses to AZD1222 COVID-19 vaccine. Regarding the study as a whole: Most donors were white British, females outnumbered males, and clonal diversity was possibly underestimated. Baseline antibody screening turned up just a handful of seropositive AZD1222 recipients. When two AZD1222 doses had been given, Spike-specific TCR breadth and depth rose.

Repertoires were generated with immunoSEQ multiplex PCR, while TCRdb's copy carries only in-frame clones and drops some. The sample contains some 150,000 clones, more than 70% of which appear only once. V usage is TRBV5-1 and J usage is TRBJ2-2; tentatively, D is TRBD1 (6 bases). The TCR was taken from an adult in good health. This sample comprised peripheral blood, obtained on day 0 of MenACWY control vaccination. CDR3 amino acids: CASRVQGSGELFF. CDR3 sequence (DNA): TGCGCCAGCAGGGTACAGGGCTCCGGGGAGCTGTTTTTT.